The present entry profiles one TCR beta chain with its context. The antigen is not known. Germline-derived CDR1 and CDR2 are LNHNV and YYDKDF (reference sequence). V was pared by 5 bases and J by 1 base, with 12 bases between. The CDR3 is 14 residues long. Use of 60 Vbeta and 13 Jbeta primers characterized the PCR. Source study methods: An analysis that came later counted 70 million to 100 million unique TCR beta chains, around 12 million shared. Profiling relied on immunoSEQ multiplex PCR, and the TCRdb table lists in-frame clones only, not all of them. That table gives V, J and clone size, and the DNA gave D and trimming. The table shows approximately 120,000 clones, with about four fifths occurring only once. The sample is drawn from a study of cytomegalovirus exposure and HLA in healthy donors. The study, taken as a whole, reports: Presence/absence comparisons presumed near-even sequencing depth among donors. HLA allele associations emerged for 16,951 TCR beta sequences in a later analysis, at 0.05 false discovery rate.

The clonotype was recovered from a woman aged 40 to 50 in good health and CMV-seropositive. The sample taken for sequencing was PBMCs. The rearrangement uses TRBV15 and TRBJ2-7, with D possibly being TRBD2 (6 bases). Here the CDR3 DNA reads TGTGCCACCAGCTCAGGGACTTCTTCCTACGAGCAGTACTTC. Encoded protein: CATSSGTSSYEQYF.